Reported below is one TCR beta chain. Its cognate antigen is unknown. This specimen comes from a study of metastatic and nonmetastatic thyroid tumors. Turning to the study itself: From malignant and benign thyroid patients, repertoires in blood and in tumor or nodule tissue were compared. Whole-study results and caveats: In both blood and tumor samples, TCR beta diversity was reported significantly higher for malignant than benign nodules.

Ahead of thyroid surgery, no patient had received treatment of any kind. Germline assignment: CDR1 MNHNS and CDR2 SASEGT. This CDR3 contains 15 residues. The ends were cut back, 0 bases at V and 2 bases at J, with 11 bases in the middle. Study processing details: CDR3 differences across clinicopathological groups were used to build a distant-metastasis classifier for papillary thyroid cancer. TCRdb re-called the PCR reads with MiXCR. The V and J calls shown here were made by TCRdb, not taken from the authors' results. The sample lists about 7,300 clones; around 20% were seen once. Material for sequencing was adjacent normal tissue. The clonotype originates from a female donor with papillary thyroid cancer or a benign thyroid nodule (not recorded which). Some clones in this sample may be carry-over from other donors' samples. The chain joins TRBV6-1 to TRBJ2-7, with D perhaps given as TRBD1 or TRBD2 (6 bases each). The CDR3: CASSEAGGPPYEQYF. CDR3 bases: TGTGCCAGCAGTGAAGCTGGGGGGCCCCCCTACGAGCAGTACTTC.